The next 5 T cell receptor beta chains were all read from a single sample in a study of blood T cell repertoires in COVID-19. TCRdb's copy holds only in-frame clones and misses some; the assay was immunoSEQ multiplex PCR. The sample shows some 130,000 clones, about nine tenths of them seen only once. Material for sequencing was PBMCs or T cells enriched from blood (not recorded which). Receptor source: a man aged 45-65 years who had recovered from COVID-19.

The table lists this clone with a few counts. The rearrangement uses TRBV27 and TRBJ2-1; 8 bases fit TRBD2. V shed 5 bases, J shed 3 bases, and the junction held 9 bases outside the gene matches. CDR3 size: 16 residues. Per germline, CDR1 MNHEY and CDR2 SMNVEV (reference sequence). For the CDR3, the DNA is TGTGCCAGCAGTCCAGGTTTTAGCGGGGACTACAATGAGCAGTTCTTC. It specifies CASSPGFSGDYNEQFF.

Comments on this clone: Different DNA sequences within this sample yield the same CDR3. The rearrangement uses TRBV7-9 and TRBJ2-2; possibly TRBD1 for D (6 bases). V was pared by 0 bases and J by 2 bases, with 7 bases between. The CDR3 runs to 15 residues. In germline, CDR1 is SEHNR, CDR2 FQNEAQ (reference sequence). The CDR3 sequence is CASSLAGGNTGELFF. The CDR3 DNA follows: TGTGCCAGCAGCTTAGCTGGGGGCAACACCGGGGAGCTGTTTTTT. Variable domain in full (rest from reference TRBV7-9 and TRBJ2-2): DTGVSQNPRHKITKRGQNVTFRCDPISEHNRLYWYRQTLGQGPEFLTYFQNEAQLEKSRLLSDRFSAERPKGSFSTLEIQRTEQGDSAMYLCASSLAGGNTGELFFGEGSRLTVL.

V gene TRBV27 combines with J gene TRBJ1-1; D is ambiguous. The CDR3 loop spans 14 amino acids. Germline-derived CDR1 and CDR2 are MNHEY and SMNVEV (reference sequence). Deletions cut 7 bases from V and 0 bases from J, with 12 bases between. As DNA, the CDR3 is TGTGCCAGCAAAGTAGTGAGCTTGAACACTGAAGCTTTCTTT. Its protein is CASKVVSLNTEAFF.

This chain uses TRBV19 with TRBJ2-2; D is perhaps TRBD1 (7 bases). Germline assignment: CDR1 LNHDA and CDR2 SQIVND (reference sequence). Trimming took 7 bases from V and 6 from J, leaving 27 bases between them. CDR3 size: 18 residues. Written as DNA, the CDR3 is TGTGCCAGTACCTCAGGCCCGGGGGCAGGGGGTCCCGCCGGGGAGCTGTTTTTT. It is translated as CASTSGPGAGGPAGELFF.

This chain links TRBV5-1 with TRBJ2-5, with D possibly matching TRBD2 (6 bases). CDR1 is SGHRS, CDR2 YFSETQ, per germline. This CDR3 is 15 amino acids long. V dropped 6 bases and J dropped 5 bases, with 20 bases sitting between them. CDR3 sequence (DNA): TGCGCCAGCACCACCCCGACGAGCCGGGGGGAGACCCAGTACTTC. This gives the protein CASTTPTSRGETQYF. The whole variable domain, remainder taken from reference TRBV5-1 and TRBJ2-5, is KAGVTQTPRYLIKTRGQQVTLSCSPISGHRSVSWYQQTPGQGLQFLFEYFSETQRNKGNFPGRFSGRQFSNSRSEMNVSTLELGDSALYLCASTTPTSRGETQYFGPGTRLLVL.